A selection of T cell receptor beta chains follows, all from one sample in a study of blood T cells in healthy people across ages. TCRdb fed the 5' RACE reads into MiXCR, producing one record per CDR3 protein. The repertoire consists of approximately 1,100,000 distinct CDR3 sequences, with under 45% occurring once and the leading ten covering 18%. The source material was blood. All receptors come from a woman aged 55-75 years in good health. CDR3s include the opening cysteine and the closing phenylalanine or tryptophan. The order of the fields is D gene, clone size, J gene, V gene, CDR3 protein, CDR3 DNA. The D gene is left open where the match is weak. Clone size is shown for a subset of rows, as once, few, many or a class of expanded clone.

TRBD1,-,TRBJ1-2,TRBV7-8,CASSWGGNRGCGYTF,TGTGCCAGCAGCTGGGGGGGGAACAGGGGATGCGGCTACACCTTC
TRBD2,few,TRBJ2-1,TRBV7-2,CASSLVAGVRSYNEQFF,TGTGCCAGCAGCTTAGTAGCGGGAGTTCGGTCCTACAATGAGCAGTTCTTC
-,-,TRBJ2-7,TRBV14,CASSLEAGRPSYEQYF,TGTGCCAGCAGCCTCGAAGCAGGCAGGCCCTCCTACGAGCAGTACTTC
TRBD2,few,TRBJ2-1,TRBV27,CASSEGGPYEQFF,TGTGCCAGCAGCGAGGGAGGGCCGTATGAGCAGTTCTTC
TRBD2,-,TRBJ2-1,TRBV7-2,CASRLLAGIPYNEQFF,TGTGCCAGCAGACTTCTAGCGGGAATTCCCTACAATGAGCAGTTCTTC
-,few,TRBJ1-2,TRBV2,CASSEALRDGYTF,TGTGCCAGCAGTGAAGCGTTAAGGGATGGCTACACCTTC
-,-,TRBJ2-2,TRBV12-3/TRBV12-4,CASRQRTNTGELFF,TGTGCCAGCAGGCAGCGGACGAACACCGGGGAGCTGTTTTTT
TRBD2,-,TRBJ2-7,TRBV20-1,CSAIGTSGRASYEQYF,TGCAGTGCCATTGGGACTAGCGGGAGGGCCTCCTACGAGCAGTACTTC
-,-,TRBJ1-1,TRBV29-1,CSVIQGFGTEAFF,TGCAGCGTGATACAGGGCTTCGGCACTGAAGCTTTCTTT
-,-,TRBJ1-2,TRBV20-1,CSAPPDRDYGYTF,TGCAGTGCTCCCCCGGACAGAGACTATGGCTACACCTTC
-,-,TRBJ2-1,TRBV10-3,CAISEINALSSYNEQFF,TGTGCCATCAGTGAGATCAACGCCCTATCCTCCTACAATGAGCAGTTCTTC
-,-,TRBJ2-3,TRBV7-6,CASSFLPTDTQYF,TGTGCCAGCAGCTTCCTCCCCACAGATACGCAGTATTTT
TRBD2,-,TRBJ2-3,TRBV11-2,CASKQAREGHTQYF,TGTGCCAGCAAACAAGCGCGGGAGGGCCATACGCAGTATTTT
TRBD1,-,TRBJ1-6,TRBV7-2,CASSADRGVSPLHF,TGTGCCAGCAGCGCGGACAGGGGAGTTTCACCCCTCCACTTT
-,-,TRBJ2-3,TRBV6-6,CASSYQTGRTDTQYF,TGTGCCAGCAGTTATCAAACAGGGCGCACAGATACGCAGTATTTT
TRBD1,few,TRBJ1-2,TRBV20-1,CSAETGTGHGYTF,TGCAGTGCAGAAACCGGGACAGGGCATGGCTACACCTTC
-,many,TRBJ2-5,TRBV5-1,CASRPWTDRSHQETQYF,TGCGCCAGCAGACCGTGGACAGATCGATCACACCAAGAGACCCAGTACTTC
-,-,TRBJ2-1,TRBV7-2,CASSPRFLGEQFF,TGTGCCAGCAGCCCGAGATTTTTAGGTGAGCAGTTCTTC
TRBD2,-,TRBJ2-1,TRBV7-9,CASRGQRGGSYNEQFF,TGTGCCAGCCGCGGCCAACGGGGGGGCTCGTACAATGAGCAGTTCTTC
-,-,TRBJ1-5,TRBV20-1,CSASAGGPNQPQHF,TGCAGTGCCTCCGCCGGGGGACCGAATCAGCCCCAGCATTTT
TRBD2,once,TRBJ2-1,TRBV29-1,CSAGVLAGAVEQFF,TGCAGCGCCGGGGTCTTAGCGGGAGCTGTTGAGCAGTTCTTC
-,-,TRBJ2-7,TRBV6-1,CASSEAYGTREQYF,TGTGCCAGCAGTGAAGCCTACGGGACGCGCGAGCAGTACTTC
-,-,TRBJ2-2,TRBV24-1,CATSDGAGELFF,TGTGCCACCAGTGATGGGGCCGGGGAGCTGTTTTTT
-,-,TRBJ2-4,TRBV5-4,CASSRLPKNILYF,TGTGCCAGCAGCCGCCTGCCCAAAAACATTCTGTACTTC
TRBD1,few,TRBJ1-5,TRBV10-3,CATTGTGEQPQHF,TGTGCCACCACCGGGACAGGGGAGCAGCCCCAGCATTTT
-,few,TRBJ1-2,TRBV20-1,CSASAGASSGYTF,TGCAGTGCTAGTGCTGGGGCTTCTTCTGGCTACACCTTC
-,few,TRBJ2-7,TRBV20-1,CSAGIYEQYF,TGCAGTGCTGGGATCTACGAGCAGTACTTC
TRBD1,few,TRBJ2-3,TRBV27,CASSAIASGDSLSTDTQYF,TGTGCCAGCAGCGCTATCGCTTCCGGGGACAGTTTGTCCACAGATACGCAGTATTTT
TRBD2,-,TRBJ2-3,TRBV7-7,CASSPTSGPDTQYF,TGTGCCAGCAGTCCGACTAGCGGTCCGGATACGCAGTATTTT
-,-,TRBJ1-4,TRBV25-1,CASSRTGFNEKLFF,TGTGCCAGCAGTCGAACAGGTTTTAATGAAAAACTGTTTTTT
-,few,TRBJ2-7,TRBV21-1,CASSKHGGYLEDEQYF,TGTGCCAGCAGCAAACATGGGGGTTACTTAGAGGACGAGCAGTACTTC
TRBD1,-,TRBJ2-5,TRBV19,CASSRTGGWRTQYF,TGTGCCAGTAGTCGAACAGGGGGCTGGAGGACCCAGTACTTC
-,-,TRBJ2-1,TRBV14,CASSQAVSSYNEQFF,TGTGCCAGCAGCCAAGCGGTTAGCTCCTACAATGAGCAGTTCTTC
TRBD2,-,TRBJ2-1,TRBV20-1,CSARGSSSGYNEQFF,TGCAGTGCTAGAGGGTCGTCTAGCGGTTACAATGAGCAGTTCTTC
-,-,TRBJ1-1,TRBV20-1,CSAREWGAGAFF,TGCAGTGCTAGGGAGTGGGGAGCGGGAGCTTTCTTT
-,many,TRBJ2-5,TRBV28,CASSPQGYQETQYF,TGTGCCAGCAGCCCACAGGGTTATCAAGAGACCCAGTACTTC
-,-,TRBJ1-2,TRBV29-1,CSVEYLGHPGGYTF,TGCAGCGTTGAATACCTGGGGCACCCAGGTGGCTACACCTTC
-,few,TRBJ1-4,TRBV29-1,CSVARTASHEKLFF,TGCAGCGTTGCTAGGACGGCGTCCCATGAAAAACTGTTTTTT
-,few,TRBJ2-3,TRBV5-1,CASSLVSYITDTQYF,TGCGCCAGCAGCCTCGTGAGCTACATCACAGATACGCAGTATTTT
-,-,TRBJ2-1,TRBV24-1,CATSDPGLNNEQFF,TGTGCCACCAGTGACCCCGGACTGAACAATGAGCAGTTCTTC
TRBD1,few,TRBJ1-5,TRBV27,CASSFRDSNQPQHF,TGTGCCAGCAGTTTCCGGGACAGTAATCAGCCCCAGCATTTT
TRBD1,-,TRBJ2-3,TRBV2,CASNERQGATTDTQYF,TGTGCCAGCAATGAGCGCCAGGGGGCTACCACAGATACGCAGTATTTT
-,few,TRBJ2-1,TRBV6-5,CASSPRPNEQFF,TGTGCCAGCAGTCCCAGGCCGAATGAGCAGTTCTTC